Listed below are T cell receptor beta chains from one sample, sequenced in a study of OX40 agonist ivuxolimab in advanced cancers. Assay used: immunoSEQ multiplex PCR; TCRdb lists only in-frame clones, some missing. The sample carries 80,000 to 100,000 clones, 90% recorded once. The input for sequencing was CD4+ or CD8+ T cells sorted from blood, taken in a trial of the OX40 agonist ivuxolimab. The receptors were gathered from an adult with an advanced solid tumor such as melanoma, head and neck, liver or kidney cancer. CDR3s include the opening cysteine and the closing phenylalanine or tryptophan. D genes are given only for firm matches. Size values are once, few and many counts, or a class for expanded clones, and some rows have none.

TGTGCCAGCAGCCCCGGGACTGGACAAGAGACCCAGTACTTC | CASSPGTGQETQYF | TRBV5-8 | . | once | TRBJ2-5
TGTGCCTGGGGTCGCCCGGGGAGGACTGAAGCTTTCTTT | CAWGRPGRTEAFF | TRBV30 | . | . | TRBJ1-1
TGTGCCAGTAGTATCGGGGCTGGCGAGAGCAGTTACTATGGCTACACCTTC | CASSIGAGESSYYGYTF | TRBV19 | . | once | TRBJ1-2
TGTGCCAGTAGCATAACGGGACAGACCTACGAGCAGTACTTC | CASSITGQTYEQYF | TRBV19 | TRBD1 | . | TRBJ2-7
TGTGCCAGTCTAGGACTAGCGGGATCTGGGGAGCTGTTTTTT | CASLGLAGSGELFF | TRBV2 | TRBD2 | . | TRBJ2-2
TGCAGCGTCCAACCTACAGGGGCCCAAGAGACCCAGTACTTC | CSVQPTGAQETQYF | TRBV29-1 | TRBD1 | few | TRBJ2-5
TGTGCCAGCAGCTTAGACGACGACACCATATATTTT | CASSLDDDTIYF | TRBV9 | . | once | TRBJ1-3
TGTGCCAGCAGCTTAACAGATACGCAGTATTTT | CASSLTDTQYF | TRBV7-2 | . | . | TRBJ2-3
TGTGCCATCAGTGAGGAGCCGGGAGGGGCTTACGAGCAGTACTTC | CAISEEPGGAYEQYF | TRBV10-3 | TRBD2 | few | TRBJ2-7
TGTGCCAGCAGTTTCGCGACTAGCGGGGGCTACGAGCAGTACTTC | CASSFATSGGYEQYF | TRBV6-6 | TRBD2 | . | TRBJ2-7
TGTGCCAGCAGTGAGCTCGGGACAACTTACTACGAGCAGTACTTC | CASSELGTTYYEQYF | TRBV2 | . | . | TRBJ2-7
TGTGCCAGCAGGCCGGGCAGGACAGGGGAAGAAGACGGCTACACCTTC | CASRPGRTGEEDGYTF | TRBV21-1 | . | . | TRBJ1-2
TGCGCCAGCAGCCAAGGCCCCGTTCTGGGTACGCAGTATTTT | CASSQGPVLGTQYF | TRBV4-3 | . | . | TRBJ2-3
TGTGCCAGCAGCTTCGCTGGAGACACTGAAGCTTTCTTT | CASSFAGDTEAFF | TRBV7-3 | . | . | TRBJ1-1
TGTGCCAGCAGCTTAGATCTAGTTTTTGAGCAGTTCTTC | CASSLDLVFEQFF | TRBV11-2 | . | . | TRBJ2-1
TGCAGCGTTGTCCCGAGAGCTGACACCGGGGAGCTGTTTTTT | CSVVPRADTGELFF | TRBV29-1 | . | . | TRBJ2-2
TGTGCCAGCAACCCTCTCGGGGAGCGGGGGTACAATGAGCAGTTCTTC | CASNPLGERGYNEQFF | TRBV27 | TRBD2 | . | TRBJ2-1
TGTGCCAGCAGCCTGGGACAGGGCGCTGAAGCTTTCTTT | CASSLGQGAEAFF | TRBV11-3 | TRBD1 | . | TRBJ1-1
TGTGCCAGCAGCTTAGTCTTGCGGGAGGGCCTCACCGGGGAGCTGTTTTTT | CASSLVLREGLTGELFF | TRBV7-2 | TRBD2 | . | TRBJ2-2
TGTGCCTGGAGTGTACAACTAGCGGGCGTTGAACAGCAGTACTTC | CAWSVQLAGVEQQYF | TRBV30 | TRBD2 | . | TRBJ2-7
TGTGCCAGTAGTCCCGGGACACCGCCTGGGGCCAACGTCCTGACTTTC | CASSPGTPPGANVLTF | TRBV19 | . | . | TRBJ2-6
TGTGCCAGCAGTTTATGGATGAACAGGGGTAGCAATCAGCCCCAGCATTTT | CASSLWMNRGSNQPQHF | TRBV27 | TRBD1 | . | TRBJ1-5
TGTGCCAGCAGCTCATACAGGGGGAACACCGGGGAGCTGTTTTTT | CASSSYRGNTGELFF | TRBV7-2 | TRBD1 | . | TRBJ2-2
TGCAGCGTTGAAGATGTTTGGGAGCGGGAGGTATCCTACAATGAGCAGTTCTTC | CSVEDVWEREVSYNEQFF | TRBV29-1 | TRBD2 | . | TRBJ2-1
TGTGCCAGCAGCCAAGAAAGCGCGGGGCACCAAGAGACCCAGTACTTC | CASSQESAGHQETQYF | TRBV4-2 | . | . | TRBJ2-5
TGCAGTGCTAGACCCCAAGAGACCCAGTACTTC | CSARPQETQYF | TRBV20-1 | . | . | TRBJ2-5
TGCGCCAGCAGCCATCGACACATGAACACTGAAGCTTTCTTT | CASSHRHMNTEAFF | TRBV4-3 | . | . | TRBJ1-1
TGCGCCAGCAGAGGAAGGTCTAGCGGCAGGGGATTATTCTGGTATGGCTACACCTTC | CASRGRSSGRGLFWYGYTF | TRBV5-1 | . | . | TRBJ1-2
TGTGCCAGTAGTCAGGACAAGGGGCCGAGCACAGATACGCAGTATTTT | CASSQDKGPSTDTQYF | TRBV19 | . | . | TRBJ2-3